This T cell receptor (beta chain) is drawn from a study of blood T cell repertoires in COVID-19. Study context: From T cells, B-cell-depleted T cells, or PBMCs came the material, which was cDNA or gDNA.

The repertoire was sequenced with immunoSEQ multiplex PCR; TCRdb's copy has only in-frame clones and lacks some. The sample lists 35,000 to 45,000 clones, around nine tenths seen once, with 6% to 7% in the top ten. The CDR3 extends over 14 amino acids. From germline, CDR1 is GTSNPN and CDR2 SVGIG (reference sequence). The trim removed 2 bases at V and 7 bases at J, leaving 9 bases unmatched. The J gene is TRBJ1-2, the V gene TRBV30; 8 nucleotides agree with TRBD1. The sample taken for sequencing was peripheral blood. The receptor was isolated from a human donor in a cohort sampled during active COVID-19. This chain's CDR3 is CAWSTAGGGFGYTF. The CDR3 nucleotides are TGTGCCTGGAGTACAGCAGGGGGCGGTTTTGGCTACACCTTC.